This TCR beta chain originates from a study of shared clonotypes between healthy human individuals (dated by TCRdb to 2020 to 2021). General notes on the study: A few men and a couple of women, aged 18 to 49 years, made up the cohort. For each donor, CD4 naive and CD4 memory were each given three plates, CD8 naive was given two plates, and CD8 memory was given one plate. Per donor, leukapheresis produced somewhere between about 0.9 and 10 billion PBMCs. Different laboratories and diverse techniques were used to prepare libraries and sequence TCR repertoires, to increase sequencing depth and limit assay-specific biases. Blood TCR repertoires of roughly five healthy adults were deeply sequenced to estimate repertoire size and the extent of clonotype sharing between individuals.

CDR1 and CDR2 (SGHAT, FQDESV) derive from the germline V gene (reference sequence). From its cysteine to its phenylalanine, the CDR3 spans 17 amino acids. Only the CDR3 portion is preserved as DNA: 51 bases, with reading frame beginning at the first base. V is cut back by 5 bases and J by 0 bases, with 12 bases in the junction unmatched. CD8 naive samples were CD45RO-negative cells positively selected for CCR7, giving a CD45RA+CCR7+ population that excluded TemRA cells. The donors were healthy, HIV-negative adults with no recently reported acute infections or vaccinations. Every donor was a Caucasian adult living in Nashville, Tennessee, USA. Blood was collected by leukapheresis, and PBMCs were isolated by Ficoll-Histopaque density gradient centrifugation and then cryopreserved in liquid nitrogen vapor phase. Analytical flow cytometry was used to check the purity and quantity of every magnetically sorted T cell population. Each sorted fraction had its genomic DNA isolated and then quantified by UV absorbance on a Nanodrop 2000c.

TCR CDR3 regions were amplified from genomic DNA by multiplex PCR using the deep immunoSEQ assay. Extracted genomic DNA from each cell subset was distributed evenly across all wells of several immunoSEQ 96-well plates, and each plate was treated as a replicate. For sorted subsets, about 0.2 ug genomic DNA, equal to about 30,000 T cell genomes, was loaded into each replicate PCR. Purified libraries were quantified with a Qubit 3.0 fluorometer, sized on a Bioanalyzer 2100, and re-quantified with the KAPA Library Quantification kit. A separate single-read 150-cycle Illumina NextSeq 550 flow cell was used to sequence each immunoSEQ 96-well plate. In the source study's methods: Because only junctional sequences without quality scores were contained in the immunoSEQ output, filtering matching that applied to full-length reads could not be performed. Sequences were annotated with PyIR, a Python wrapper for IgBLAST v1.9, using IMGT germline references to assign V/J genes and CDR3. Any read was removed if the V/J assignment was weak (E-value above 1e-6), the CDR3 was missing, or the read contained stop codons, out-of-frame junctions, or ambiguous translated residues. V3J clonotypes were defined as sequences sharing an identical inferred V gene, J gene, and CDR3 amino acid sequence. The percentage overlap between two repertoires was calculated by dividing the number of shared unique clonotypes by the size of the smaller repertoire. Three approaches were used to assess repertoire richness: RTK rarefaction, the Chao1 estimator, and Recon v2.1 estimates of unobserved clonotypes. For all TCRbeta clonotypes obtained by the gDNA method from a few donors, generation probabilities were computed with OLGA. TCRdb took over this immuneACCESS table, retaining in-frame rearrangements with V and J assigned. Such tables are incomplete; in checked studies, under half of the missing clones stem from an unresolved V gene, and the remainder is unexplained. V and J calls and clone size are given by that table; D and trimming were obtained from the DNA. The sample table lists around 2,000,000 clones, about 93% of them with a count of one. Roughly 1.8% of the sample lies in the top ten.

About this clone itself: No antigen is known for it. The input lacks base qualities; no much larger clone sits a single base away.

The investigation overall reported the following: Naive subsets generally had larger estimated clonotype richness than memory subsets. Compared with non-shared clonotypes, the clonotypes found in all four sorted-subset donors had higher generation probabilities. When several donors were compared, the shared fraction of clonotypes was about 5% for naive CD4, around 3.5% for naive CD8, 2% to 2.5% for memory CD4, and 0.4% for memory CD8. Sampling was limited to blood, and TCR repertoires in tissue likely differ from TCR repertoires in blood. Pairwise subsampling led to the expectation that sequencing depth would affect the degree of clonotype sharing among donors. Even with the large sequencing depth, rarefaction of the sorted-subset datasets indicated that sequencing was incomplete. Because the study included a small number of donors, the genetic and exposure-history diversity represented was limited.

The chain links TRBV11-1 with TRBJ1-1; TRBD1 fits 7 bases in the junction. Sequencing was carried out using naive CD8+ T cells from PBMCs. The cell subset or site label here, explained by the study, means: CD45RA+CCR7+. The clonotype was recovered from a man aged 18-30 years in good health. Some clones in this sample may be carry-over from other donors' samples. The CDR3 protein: CASSPYPRQGMNTEAFF. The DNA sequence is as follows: TGTGCCAGCAGCCCGTACCCGAGACAGGGCATGAACACTGAAGCTTTCTTT.